This T cell receptor beta chain was captured in a study of CD8 T cells in ankylosing spondylitis. Each TCR beta library was made by quantitative 5'-RACE that incorporated molecular barcodes. TCRdb analysed the 5' RACE reads with MiXCR anew, one entry per CDR3 protein. This repertoire shows under 250,000 distinct CDR3 sequences, around 8% found once; its top ten account for more than 4.5%. In its sample, this clonotype was seen many times. The CDR3 consists of 15 residues. Between the trimmed V and J ends, which lost 4 bases and 5 bases, there was a span of 15 bases. The germline gives CDR1 SGHTA, CDR2 FQGNSA.

V and J are TRBV7-2 and TRBJ2-1, with D possibly matching TRBD2 (6 bases). The sequenced sample consisted of blood, either unsorted or a sorted T cell fraction (not recorded which). The receptor was isolated from a female donor with ankylosing spondylitis or in good health (not recorded which). The CDR3 protein is CASSYTAGLHNEQFF. CDR3 bases: TGTGCCAGCAGCTATACTGCGGGACTGCACAATGAGCAGTTCTTC.